The T cell receptor (beta chain) described here comes from a study of cytomegalovirus exposure and HLA in healthy donors. Turning to the study itself: As an earlier analysis found, around 190 million T cells yielded about 100 million unique TCR beta sequences. Study-level points and caveats: Most TCR sequences were rare, but some public TCRs occurred in many donors. A prior analysis recorded that most TCR beta V segments were productive about 87% or about 30% of the time.

PCR used 60 Vbeta primers and 13 Jbeta primers. As handled by the study authors: A later analysis tallied 75 million to 80 million unique TCR beta chains, about 11 million of them shared. Data came from immunoSEQ multiplex PCR; TCRdb stores just in-frame clones and leaves some out. From that table come the V and J calls and clone size; the DNA was used to work out D and trimming. The profile shows approximately 140,000 clones, about 73% of them singletons. In regard to this clone: The target antigen is unknown.

This sequence originates from a human donor in good health. Sequencing was performed on PBMCs.

CDR3 protein: CAISEGGHGNSPLHF. Here the CDR3 DNA reads TGTGCCATCAGTGAGGGGGGCCATGGTAATTCACCCCTCCACTTT. The gene calls are TRBV10-3 and TRBJ1-6; maybe TRBD1 (6 bases). The CDR3 runs 15 residues. The V gene's germline CDR1 is ENHRY and CDR2 SYGVKD. The V end was cut by 2 bases, the J end by 6 bases, with 11 bases between.